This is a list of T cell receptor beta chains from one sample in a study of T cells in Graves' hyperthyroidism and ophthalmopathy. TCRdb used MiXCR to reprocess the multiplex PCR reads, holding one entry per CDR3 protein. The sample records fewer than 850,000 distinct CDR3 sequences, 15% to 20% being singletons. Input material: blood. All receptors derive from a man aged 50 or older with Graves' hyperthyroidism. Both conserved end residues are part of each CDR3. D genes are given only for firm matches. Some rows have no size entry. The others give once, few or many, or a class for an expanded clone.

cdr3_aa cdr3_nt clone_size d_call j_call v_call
CASSGTSGRANTQYF TGTGCCAGCAGCGGGACTAGCGGGAGGGCGAATACGCAGTATTTT few TRBD2 TRBJ2-3 TRBV7-9
CASSSARGRNEKLFF TGTGCCAGCAGCTCAGCCAGGGGGCGCAATGAAAAACTGTTTTTT many TRBD1 TRBJ1-4 TRBV7-2
CASSLIGRGDTQYF TGTGCCAGCAGCTTAATCGGGAGGGGAGATACGCAGTATTTT many TRBD2 TRBJ2-3 TRBV7-2
CASRKPGGLNTEAFF TGTGCCAGCAGGAAACCAGGGGGCCTGAACACTGAAGCTTTCTTT many TRBD1 TRBJ1-1 TRBV12-3/TRBV12-4
CASSGPYYNEQFF TGTGCCAGCTCGGGACCTTATTACAATGAGCAGTTCTTC few NA TRBJ2-1 TRBV9
CASIPNRRTETQYF TGTGCCAGCATCCCAAACCGGAGGACAGAGACCCAGTACTTC few NA TRBJ2-5 TRBV7-8
CASISRTGETEAFF TGTGCCAGTATCTCCCGGACAGGGGAGACTGAAGCTTTCTTT many TRBD1 TRBJ1-1 TRBV2
CASSFLGGTGSEKLFF TGTGCCAGCAGTTTCCTCGGGGGGACAGGGTCTGAAAAACTGTTTTTT few TRBD1 TRBJ1-4 TRBV28
CASEGFQETQYF TGTGCCAGCGAAGGATTTCAAGAGACCCAGTACTTC many NA TRBJ2-5 TRBV6-2/TRBV6-3
CASSLPNRRDRYEKLFF TGTGCCAGCAGCTTACCAAACCGCCGGGACAGATATGAAAAACTGTTTTTT many TRBD1 TRBJ1-4 TRBV11-2
CASSQGNFVTDTQYF TGTGCCAGCAGCCAAGGAAACTTCGTCACAGATACGCAGTATTTT NA NA TRBJ2-3 TRBV3-1
CASRGDSPSNQPQHF TGTGCCAGCAGGGGGGACAGCCCTAGCAATCAGCCCCAGCATTTT once TRBD1 TRBJ1-5 TRBV6-1
CSVEDGNLGDEQFF TGCAGCGTTGAGGACGGCAACCTCGGCGATGAGCAGTTCTTC few NA TRBJ2-1 TRBV29-1
CAWRPFPGQGVYEQYF TGTGCCTGGAGGCCATTTCCGGGACAGGGGGTTTACGAGCAGTACTTC NA TRBD1 TRBJ2-7 TRBV30
CASSGDRLGQPQHF TGTGCCAGTAGTGGGGACAGACTTGGGCAGCCCCAGCATTTT NA TRBD1 TRBJ1-5 TRBV19
CASSALTGIDEQFF TGTGCCAGTAGTGCCCTGACAGGTATCGATGAGCAGTTCTTC NA NA TRBJ2-1 TRBV19
CASSSRTAGKETQYF TGTGCCAGCAGCTCGCGGACAGCTGGTAAAGAGACCCAGTACTTC NA NA TRBJ2-5 TRBV11-2
CASSPGLAGVSNEQFF TGTGCCAGCAGCCCCGGACTAGCGGGAGTCAGCAATGAGCAGTTCTTC NA TRBD2 TRBJ2-1 TRBV7-9
CAITPREGPQYF TGTGCCATCACTCCAAGGGAGGGTCCGCAGTATTTT NA TRBD2 TRBJ2-3 TRBV10-3
CASSSGQQRESVGYTF TGTGCCAGCAGCTCCGGCCAACAGAGGGAGTCAGTTGGCTACACCTTC few NA TRBJ1-2 TRBV5-4
CASSQVQGGLMDGYTF TGCGCCAGCAGCCAAGTCCAGGGAGGATTGATGGATGGCTACACCTTC NA NA TRBJ1-2 TRBV4-3
CSAGTSGIYEQYF TGCAGTGCGGGGACTAGCGGGATCTACGAGCAGTACTTC NA TRBD2 TRBJ2-7 TRBV20-1
CASRTSGRDTGELFF TGTGCCTCCCGGACTAGCGGGAGGGACACCGGGGAGCTGTTTTTT NA TRBD2 TRBJ2-2 TRBV19
CAISAPQKRETQYF TGTGCCATCAGTGCCCCCCAAAAGAGGGAGACGCAGTATTTT NA NA TRBJ2-3 TRBV10-3
CAISEDRSTVGYTF TGTGCCATCAGTGAGGACAGGTCCACAGTTGGCTACACCTTC many NA TRBJ1-2 TRBV10-3
CASSYSGGEGYGYTF TGTGCCAGCAGCTACTCAGGGGGCGAGGGCTATGGCTACACCTTC few TRBD1 TRBJ1-2 TRBV27
CASSYPVTGTNTEAFF TGTGCCAGCAGTTACCCCGTGACAGGGACGAACACTGAAGCTTTCTTT few TRBD1 TRBJ1-1 TRBV6-5
CASSLTDRGLETQYF TGCGCCAGCAGCTTAACGGACAGGGGGTTAGAGACCCAGTACTTC few TRBD1 TRBJ2-5 TRBV5-1
CATSPGQTQETQYF TGTGCCACCAGTCCCGGGCAGACCCAAGAGACCCAGTACTTC NA NA TRBJ2-5 TRBV24-1
CASSFGTSGNTQYF TGTGCCAGCAGCTTCGGGACTAGCGGGAATACGCAGTATTTT NA TRBD2 TRBJ2-3 TRBV7-2
CASSIGQRESTDTQYF TGTGCCAGTAGTATCGGCCAGCGGGAGAGCACAGATACGCAGTATTTT few TRBD2 TRBJ2-3 TRBV19
CASSVDHKNSPLHF TGTGCCAGCAGCGTTGATCACAAAAATTCACCCCTCCACTTT many NA TRBJ1-6 TRBV9
CASSLRTSGTTTDTQYF TGTGCCAGCAGTTTGAGGACTAGCGGGACCACCACAGATACGCAGTATTTT many TRBD2 TRBJ2-3 TRBV12-3/TRBV12-4
CAVTGVHYGYTF TGTGCAGTCACAGGGGTTCACTATGGCTACACCTTC many TRBD1 TRBJ1-2 TRBV28
CASRSDGGAAFF TGCGCCAGCAGATCAGACGGGGGGGCGGCTTTCTTT NA NA TRBJ1-1 TRBV4-3
CASSQTGPNGPQHF TGCGCCAGCAGCCAAACAGGGCCTAACGGGCCCCAGCATTTT NA NA TRBJ1-5 TRBV4-1